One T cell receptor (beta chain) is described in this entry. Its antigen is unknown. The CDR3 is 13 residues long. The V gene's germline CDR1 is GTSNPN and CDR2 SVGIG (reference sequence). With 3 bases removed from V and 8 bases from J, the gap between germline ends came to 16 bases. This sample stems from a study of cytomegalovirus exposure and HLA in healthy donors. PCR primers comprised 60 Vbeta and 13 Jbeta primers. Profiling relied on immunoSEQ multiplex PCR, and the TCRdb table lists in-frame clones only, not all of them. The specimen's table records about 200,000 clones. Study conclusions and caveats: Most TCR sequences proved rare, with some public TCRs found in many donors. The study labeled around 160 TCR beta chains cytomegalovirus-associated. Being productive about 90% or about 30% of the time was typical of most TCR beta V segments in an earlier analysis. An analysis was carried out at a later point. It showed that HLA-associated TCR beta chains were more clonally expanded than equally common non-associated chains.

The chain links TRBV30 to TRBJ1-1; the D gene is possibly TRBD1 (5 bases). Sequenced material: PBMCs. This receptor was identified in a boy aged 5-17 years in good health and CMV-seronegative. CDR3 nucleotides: TGTGCCTGGAGCCCGGAGGGGTCGGGGGAAGCTTTCTTT. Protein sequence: CAWSPEGSGEAFF.